This T cell receptor (beta chain) is drawn from a study of shared clonotypes between healthy human individuals. From germline, CDR1 is SEHNR and CDR2 FQNEAQ (reference sequence). CDR3 length: 13 residues. Note on this clone: Since a much larger clone is just one base distant, this may be a read error. The same CDR3 arises from other DNA sequences in this sample as well.

This table comes from immunoSEQ multiplex PCR, and its TCRdb copy is limited to in-frame clones, with some not included. Here the sample spans millions of clones, 85% to 95% being singletons. This clonotype was sampled from a man aged 18-30 years in good health. Input material: naive CD4+ T cells sorted from blood. Described subset: CD45RA+ positively selected. The gene calls are TRBV7-9 and TRBJ2-7; weak D call: TRBD1 (5 bases). The chain's CDR3 is CASSLLSGNEQYF. CDR3 nucleotide sequence: TGTGCCAGTAGCTTATTATCAGGGAACGAGCAGTACTTC. Based on the CDR3 plus reference TRBV7-9 and TRBJ2-7, the full variable domain is DTGVSQNPRHKITKRGQNVTFRCDPISEHNRLYWYRQTLGQGPEFLTYFQNEAQLEKSRLLSDRFSAERPKGSFSTLEIQRTEQGDSAMYLCASSLLSGNEQYFGPGTRLTVT.